This TCR beta chain was identified in a study of blood T cell repertoires in COVID-19. Background on the study: COVID-19 samples collected from the United States, Italy and Spain covered acute and convalescent phases. From T cells, B-cell-depleted T cells, or PBMCs came the material, which was cDNA or gDNA.

Trimming stripped 3 bases from V and 3 bases from J, with 11 bases between. CDR3 length: 14 amino acids. Germline lookup yields CDR1 LGHDT and CDR2 YNNKEL (reference sequence). Original data processing: From reference gene primer amplification, estimates of nucleated cell counts were derived. Assay: immunoSEQ multiplex PCR; the TCRdb copy retains only in-frame clones and omits some. V, J and clone size derive from that table, while D and trimming were established from the DNA sequence. This table has about 39,000 clones, approximately 85% appearing once. The gene calls are TRBV3-1 (or the pseudogene TRBV3-2) and TRBJ1-1, with D tentatively TRBD1 (6 bases). The sample consisted of peripheral blood. This sequence was found in a human donor in a cohort sampled during active COVID-19. CDR3 DNA sequence: TGTGCCAGCAGCCAGCAGGGGTCGGACACTGAAGCTTTCTTT. Its translation is CASSQQGSDTEAFF.